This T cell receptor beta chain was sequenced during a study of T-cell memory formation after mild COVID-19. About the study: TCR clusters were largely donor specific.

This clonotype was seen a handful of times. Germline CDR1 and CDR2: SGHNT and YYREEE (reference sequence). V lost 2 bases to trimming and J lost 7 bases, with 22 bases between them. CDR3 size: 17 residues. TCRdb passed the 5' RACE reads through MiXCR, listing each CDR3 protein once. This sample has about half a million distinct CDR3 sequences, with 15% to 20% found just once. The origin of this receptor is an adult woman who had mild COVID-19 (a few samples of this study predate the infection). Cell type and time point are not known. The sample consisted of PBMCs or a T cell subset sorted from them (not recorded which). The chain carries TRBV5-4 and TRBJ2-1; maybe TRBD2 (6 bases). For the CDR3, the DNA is TGTGCCAGCAGCTTAACTATTAGCGGTTGGGGCGTGAATGAGCAGTTCTTC. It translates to CASSLTISGWGVNEQFF.